Listed below are T cell receptor beta chains from one sample, sequenced in a study of OX40 agonist ivuxolimab in advanced cancers. The data were produced by immunoSEQ multiplex PCR, yet TCRdb's version contains in-frame clones alone and is incomplete. Of roughly 61,000 clones in the sample, roughly 77% were seen once. This specimen was CD4+ or CD8+ T cells sorted from blood, taken in a trial of the OX40 agonist ivuxolimab. Receptors were obtained from an adult with an advanced solid tumor such as melanoma, head and neck, liver or kidney cancer. Each CDR3 is given with its conserved first and last residue. The D gene is left open where the match is weak. Clone size is shown for a subset of rows, as once, few, many or a class of expanded clone.

size	D	V	J	CDR3	DNA
NA	NA	TRBV5-4	TRBJ1-2	CASSLVGSYGYTF	TGTGCCAGCAGCTTGGTTGGGTCCTATGGCTACACCTTC
once	NA	TRBV20-1	TRBJ2-7	CSATQDYEQYF	TGCAGTGCAACTCAGGACTACGAGCAGTACTTC
medium-sized	TRBD1	TRBV19	TRBJ1-5	CASSMTGGKQPQHF	TGTGCCAGTAGTATGACAGGGGGCAAGCAGCCCCAGCATTTT
NA	NA	TRBV6-1	TRBJ1-1	CASSEEVARNTEAFF	TGTGCCAGCAGTGAAGAGGTGGCGAGGAACACTGAAGCTTTCTTT
NA	NA	TRBV7-6	TRBJ1-2	CASKGTLGYTF	TGTGCCAGCAAGGGGACGCTGGGCTACACCTTC
once	NA	TRBV11-2	TRBJ1-2	CASSPTVGANYGYTF	TGTGCCAGCAGCCCAACGGTAGGGGCCAACTATGGCTACACCTTC
NA	NA	TRBV11-3	TRBJ2-7	CASSLVADYEQYF	TGTGCCAGCAGCTTAGTAGCTGACTACGAGCAGTACTTC
NA	NA	TRBV14	TRBJ2-2	CASSQDWNTGELFF	TGTGCCAGCAGCCAAGATTGGAACACCGGGGAGCTGTTTTTT
NA	NA	TRBV10-1	TRBJ1-5	CASSENSNQPQHF	TGCGCCAGCAGTGAGAATAGCAATCAGCCCCAGCATTTT
NA	NA	TRBV7-9	TRBJ1-1	CASSSQQTDMNTEAFF	TGTGCCAGCAGCTCACAGCAGACAGACATGAACACTGAAGCTTTCTTT
NA	TRBD2	TRBV7-2	TRBJ2-2	CASSYGLAGFGGELFF	TGTGCCAGCAGCTACGGACTAGCGGGGTTTGGCGGGGAGCTGTTTTTT
NA	TRBD1	TRBV27	TRBJ2-4	CASSLGQGLAKNIQYF	TGTGCCAGCAGCCTGGGACAGGGGTTAGCCAAAAACATTCAGTACTTC
once	TRBD1	TRBV19	TRBJ1-1	CASWGQGVAEAFF	TGTGCCAGTTGGGGACAGGGAGTAGCTGAAGCTTTCTTT
NA	NA	TRBV10-1	TRBJ2-7	CASSQDGGALKYF	TGCGCCAGCAGTCAAGATGGAGGGGCATTGAAGTACTTC
NA	TRBD1	TRBV9	TRBJ2-7	CASSVAGQGADEQYF	TGTGCCAGCAGCGTAGCTGGACAGGGGGCGGACGAGCAGTACTTC
NA	NA	TRBV2	TRBJ1-5	CASSEYLNQPQHF	TGTGCCAGCAGTGAGTACCTTAATCAGCCCCAGCATTTT
few	TRBD1	TRBV5-1	TRBJ2-7	CASSLAPGQGSYEQYF	TGCGCCAGCAGCTTGGCACCGGGACAGGGCTCCTACGAGCAGTACTTC
NA	TRBD2	TRBV9	TRBJ2-3	CASSLGTTQTFRFSDVRTDTQYF	TGTGCCAGCAGCCTCGGGACTACCCAAACATTTCGGTTTTCGGACGTACGGACAGATACGCAGTATTTT
NA	TRBD1	TRBV23-1	TRBJ2-3	CASSQRARQGVADTQYF	TGCGCCAGCAGTCAACGCGCCCGACAGGGGGTAGCAGATACGCAGTATTTT
NA	NA	TRBV14	TRBJ2-2	CASSRDQPSTGELFF	TGTGCCAGCAGCCGAGACCAGCCAAGCACCGGGGAGCTGTTTTTT
NA	TRBD1	TRBV5-8	TRBJ1-2	CASCETGGWGYTF	TGTGCCAGCTGTGAGACAGGGGGCTGGGGCTACACCTTC
NA	NA	TRBV6-6	TRBJ1-5	CASSYRAAAFNQPQHF	TGTGCCAGCAGTTACAGGGCGGCCGCCTTCAATCAGCCCCAGCATTTT
few	NA	TRBV7-9	TRBJ1-1	CASSNRERNTEAFF	TGTGCCAGCAGTAACAGGGAAAGGAACACTGAAGCTTTCTTT
once	TRBD2	TRBV4-1	TRBJ2-5	CASSRALAGGRETQYF	TGCGCCAGCAGCCGGGCCCTAGCGGGGGGCCGGGAGACCCAGTACTTC
NA	TRBD2	TRBV7-2	TRBJ2-2	CASSVSGGAVAGELFF	TGTGCCAGCAGCGTTAGCGGGGGGGCCGTAGCCGGGGAGCTGTTTTTT
NA	TRBD2	TRBV6-1	TRBJ2-3	CASSTTSGGADTQYF	TGTGCCAGCAGCACCACTAGCGGGGGAGCAGATACGCAGTATTTT
NA	TRBD1	TRBV11-3	TRBJ2-1	CASSPPGQGYNEQFF	TGTGCCAGCAGCCCACCGGGACAGGGTTACAATGAGCAGTTCTTC
NA	NA	TRBV9	TRBJ2-3	CASSVAGVQTDTQYF	TGTGCCAGCAGCGTAGCCGGGGTGCAAACAGATACGCAGTATTTT
NA	NA	TRBV11-2	TRBJ2-3	CASRPTSYFTDTQYF	TGTGCCAGCAGACCGACTAGTTATTTCACAGATACGCAGTATTTT
NA	NA	TRBV7-3	TRBJ2-1	CASSPQGLYNEQFF	TGTGCCAGCAGCCCACAGGGTTTGTACAATGAGCAGTTCTTC
NA	TRBD1	TRBV11-2	TRBJ1-2	CASSLEQGANYGYTF	TGTGCCAGCAGCTTAGAACAGGGGGCGAACTATGGCTACACCTTC
NA	NA	TRBV7-9	TRBJ1-2	CASSPQDGYTF	TGTGCCAGCAGCCCCCAGGACGGCTACACCTTC
few	TRBD2	TRBV10-3	TRBJ2-5	CAISEPAGGPRETQYF	TGTGCCATCAGTGAACCAGCGGGGGGGCCTAGGGAGACCCAGTACTTC
NA	NA	TRBV7-9	TRBJ2-1	CASSLTISGNEQFF	TGTGCCAGCAGCTTAACGATCAGCGGCAATGAGCAGTTCTTC
NA	TRBD1	TRBV5-1	TRBJ1-3	CASSPDRASGNTIYF	TGCGCCAGCAGCCCGGACAGGGCCTCTGGAAACACCATATATTTT
NA	TRBD1	TRBV19	TRBJ2-7	CASSRTGGSYEQYF	TGTGCCAGTAGTAGGACAGGGGGCTCCTACGAGCAGTACTTC
NA	NA	TRBV5-1	TRBJ1-6	CASSFDRNSPLHF	TGCGCCAGCAGCTTTGACAGGAATTCACCCCTCCACTTT
NA	TRBD1	TRBV2	TRBJ2-7	CASSGDRLYEQYF	TGTGCCAGCAGCGGGGACAGGCTCTACGAGCAGTACTTC